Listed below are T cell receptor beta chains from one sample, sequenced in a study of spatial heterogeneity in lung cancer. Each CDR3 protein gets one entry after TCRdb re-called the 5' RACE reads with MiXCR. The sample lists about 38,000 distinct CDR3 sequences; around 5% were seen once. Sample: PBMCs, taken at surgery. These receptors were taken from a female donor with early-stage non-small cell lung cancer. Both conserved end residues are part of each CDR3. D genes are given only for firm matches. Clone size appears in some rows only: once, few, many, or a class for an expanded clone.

DNA: TGCGCCAGCAGCTTGGCAGGACAGGGGAACACTGAAGCTTTCTTT
CDR3: CASSLAGQGNTEAFF
J: TRBJ1-1
V: TRBV5-1
size: few
D: TRBD1

DNA: TGCGCCAGCAGCTTTGAAGTGCCGGGCACCGGGGAGCTGTTTTTT
CDR3: CASSFEVPGTGELFF
J: TRBJ2-2
V: TRBV5-1
size: many
D: -

DNA: TGCAGTGCTAGAGAGGGGGGATTCTACAATGAGCAGTTCTTC
CDR3: CSAREGGFYNEQFF
J: TRBJ2-1
V: TRBV20-1
size: few
D: -

DNA: TGCAGCGCCGGGGGGTTCGACACTGAAGCTTTCTTT
CDR3: CSAGGFDTEAFF
J: TRBJ1-1
V: TRBV29-1
size: many
D: -

DNA: TGTGCCAGCAGTTACTCTGGGGCTAGCGTCACCGGGGAGCTGTTTTTT
CDR3: CASSYSGASVTGELFF
J: TRBJ2-2
V: TRBV6-5
size: -
D: -

DNA: TGTGCCAGCAGCTTAAGGGGGATTGGGTCCAAAAACATTCAGTACTTC
CDR3: CASSLRGIGSKNIQYF
J: TRBJ2-4
V: TRBV11-2
size: many
D: -

DNA: TGCGCCAGCGGATACAGGGGGACTGGGGAGACCCAGTACTTC
CDR3: CASGYRGTGETQYF
J: TRBJ2-5
V: TRBV5-1
size: many
D: TRBD1

DNA: TGCAGCGTTGAGTACAGGGGGACCCAGTACTTC
CDR3: CSVEYRGTQYF
J: TRBJ2-5
V: TRBV29-1
size: many
D: TRBD1

DNA: TGTGCCAGCAGCCACTACAGGGTAAACTCACCCCTCCACTTT
CDR3: CASSHYRVNSPLHF
J: TRBJ1-6
V: TRBV7-9
size: few
D: -

DNA: TGCGCCAGCAGCCAAGATGTCGTAGAGATTAATGAGCAGTTCTTC
CDR3: CASSQDVVEINEQFF
J: TRBJ2-1
V: TRBV4-3
size: medium-sized
D: -

DNA: TGTGCCAGCAATGGACTAGCCGGGGAGACCCAGTACTTC
CDR3: CASNGLAGETQYF
J: TRBJ2-5
V: TRBV2
size: many
D: TRBD2

DNA: TGTGCCAGCAGCACGGGACAGGGTTACACTGAAGCTTTCTTT
CDR3: CASSTGQGYTEAFF
J: TRBJ1-1
V: TRBV28
size: few
D: TRBD1

DNA: TGCGCCAGCAGCCAGTTAATGAACACTGAAGCTTTCTTT
CDR3: CASSQLMNTEAFF
J: TRBJ1-1
V: TRBV4-3
size: many
D: -

DNA: TGCGCCAGCAGCCAGGGACTAGCGGCCTCTGTGGATACGCAGTATTTT
CDR3: CASSQGLAASVDTQYF
J: TRBJ2-3
V: TRBV5-1
size: -
D: TRBD2

DNA: TGTGCCAGCAGCCAAGACGGAGGGCGGGGGCAGCCCCAGCATTTT
CDR3: CASSQDGGRGQPQHF
J: TRBJ1-5
V: TRBV7-9
size: many
D: -

DNA: TGTGCCAGCAGTTACTCGCGAGGGGGGACCTACGAGCAGTACTTC
CDR3: CASSYSRGGTYEQYF
J: TRBJ2-7
V: TRBV6-5
size: few
D: -

DNA: TGTGCCAGTAGTATATCGGGGGATCAGCCCCAGCATTTT
CDR3: CASSISGDQPQHF
J: TRBJ1-5
V: TRBV19
size: many
D: -

DNA: TGCGCCAGCAGCGTCTCCTACGAGCAGTACTTC
CDR3: CASSVSYEQYF
J: TRBJ2-7
V: TRBV5-1
size: many
D: -

DNA: TGTGCCAGCAGCCCTTCCCCTACCCGGGAGACCCAGTACTTC
CDR3: CASSPSPTRETQYF
J: TRBJ2-5
V: TRBV7-7
size: many
D: -

DNA: TGTGCCAGCAGTTTACGAGTGCTAGCCAAAAACATTCAGTACTTC
CDR3: CASSLRVLAKNIQYF
J: TRBJ2-4
V: TRBV12-3/TRBV12-4
size: many
D: -